The clone carrying this T cell receptor beta chain was seen only a few times. Its antigen is unknown. Relying on iRepertoire HTBI primers and Arm-PCR of CDR3 regions, the team built TCR beta libraries. TCRdb itself ran the multiplex PCR reads through MiXCR, one entry per CDR3 protein. The top ten clones hold roughly a sixth of a sample with 500,000 or so distinct CDR3 sequences, about 14% of them seen once. This entry is derived from a study of regulatory T cells in long-lasting Graves disease. CDR1 is MDHEN, CDR2 SYDVKM, per germline. V gave up 8 bases and J gave up 6 bases, with 5 bases separating them. The CDR3 runs 9 residues. General study findings and limits: Persistent disease preferred TRBV28, TRBJ1-2 and TRBJ2-5. A limited number of samples was an acknowledged limitation.

As for time point: newly diagnosed GD, antithyroid drugs for less than 3 months. After RNA was extracted from PBMCs, the TCR library was made from it. This same sample was also taken into another study, of T cells in Graves' hyperthyroidism and ophthalmopathy. Per that paper: Also found in blood were most expanded thyroid clonotypes above 0.001.

Sample: peripheral blood mononuclear cells (PBMCs), taken at new diagnosis, from a patient treated with antithyroid drugs. This sequence was found in a woman in her forties or fifties with Graves disease. The chain is built from TRBV28 and TRBJ2-7; no clear D. CDR3 coding DNA: TGTGCCAGCCCCTGCGAGCAGTACTTC. It is translated as CASPCEQYF.